The 8 T cell receptor beta chains below come from one sample, sequenced in a study of T cells after yellow fever vaccination. TCRdb ran MiXCR on the 5' RACE reads and lists one entry per CDR3 protein. The table has 600,000 to 750,000 distinct CDR3 sequences, approximately 13% seen once. This material consisted of PBMCs, taken on the day of the yellow fever booster vaccination. These receptors originate from a man younger than 45 who received the YFV17D yellow fever vaccine.

The V call is TRBV10-2, the J call TRBJ2-2; D gene uncertain. Trimming stripped 5 bases from V and 6 bases from J, with 16 bases between. The CDR3 contains 15 residues. Germline V CDR1 and CDR2: WSHSY, SAAADI. The CDR3 coding sequence is TGCGCCAGCAGTTACCCTGAAACCAACGCCGGGGAGCTGTTTTTT. This translates into CASSYPETNAGELFF.

Only a few counts were recorded for this clonotype. The gene calls are TRBV4-3 and TRBJ1-5, with D hard to call. The CDR3 totals 14 residues. Germline CDR1 and CDR2: LGHNA and YSLEER. Trimming shortened V by 0 bases and J by 6 bases, and 9 bases separated the two germline ends. CDR3 nucleotide sequence: TGCGCCAGCAGCCAAGAAGATTTTGGTCAGCCCCAGCATTTT. Its translation: CASSQEDFGQPQHF.

This clonotype occurred a few times. The V and J genes are TRBV5-1 and TRBJ2-1; D possibly uses TRBD1 or TRBD2 (5 bases each). Germline assignment: CDR1 SGHRS and CDR2 YFSETQ. V was cut by 7 bases and J by 2 bases, with 16 bases left in between. The CDR3 is 15 amino acids. The CDR3 sequence: CASSPLPGPYNEQFF. As DNA, the CDR3 is TGCGCCAGCTCCCCCCTCCCGGGACCCTACAATGAGCAGTTCTTC.

About this clonotype: A junction boundary mismatches the germline segment, possibly from a read error. This chain connects TRBV12-3 or TRBV12-4 to TRBJ1-1, with D possibly TRBD1 on 5 matching bases. The CDR3 extends over 14 amino acids. This CDR3 reads CASSLQGTNTEALF. For the CDR3, the DNA is TGTGCCAGCAGTTTACAGGGAACGAACACTGAAGCTTTATTT.

This clonotype was observed a single time. This chain connects TRBV19 to TRBJ2-7; TRBD1 matches 12 bases. Germline V gene lookup returns CDR1 LNHDA and CDR2 SQIVND (reference sequence). V trimming: 5 bases; J trimming: 4 bases; junction bases outside the gene matches: 6. The CDR3 spans 15 residues. The DNA of the CDR3 is TGTGCCAGTAGTCCGAGGGACAGGGGGCAATACGAGCAGTACTTC. Translation gives CASSPRDRGQYEQYF.

This clonotype has a handful of counts. This chain uses TRBV7-2 with TRBJ2-1; TRBD2 matches at 7 bases. Germline V gives CDR1 SGHTA, CDR2 FQGNSA. This CDR3 region has 17 residues. J was trimmed by 0 bases and V by 3 bases; bases with no gene match: 8. For the CDR3, the DNA is TGTGCCAGCAGCTTTTTGGATAGCGGGTACTCCTACAATGAGCAGTTCTTC. This sequence encodes CASSFLDSGYSYNEQFF. Full variable domain (remainder filled in from reference TRBV7-2 and TRBJ2-1): GAGVSQSPSNKVTEKGKDVELRCDPISGHTALYWYRQSLGQGLEFLIYFQGNSAPDKSGLPSDRFSAERTGGSVSTLTIQRTQQEDSAVYLCASSFLDSGYSYNEQFFGPGTRLTVL.

This clonotype was detected only a few times. The chain joins TRBV19 to TRBJ2-2, with D perhaps given as TRBD1 or TRBD2 (6 bases each). The CDR3 is 16 amino acids. The germline CDR1 and CDR2 sequences are LNHDA and SQIVND (reference sequence). The ends were cut back, 4 bases at V and 5 bases at J, with 17 bases in the middle. In nucleotides, the CDR3 is TGTGCCAGTAGTAAGGTCAGGGGAGGCGCAACCGGGGAGCTGTTTTTT. This gives the protein CASSKVRGGATGELFF. The full variable domain, rest sourced from reference TRBV19 and TRBJ2-2, is DGGITQSPKYLFRKEGQNVTLSCEQNLNHDAMYWYRQDPGQGLRLIYYSQIVNDFQKGDIAEGYSVSREKKESFPLTVTSAQKNPTAFYLCASSKVRGGATGELFFGEGSRLTVL.

This clonotype was observed a few times. For the CDR3, the DNA is TGTGCCAGCACGGCAGGGAAGGGCGAGCAGTACTTC. The encoded protein is CASTAGKGEQYF. V and J are TRBV12-3 or TRBV12-4 and TRBJ2-7, with D possibly being TRBD1 (5 bases). CDR3 size: 12 residues. The germline V and J ends were trimmed by 7 bases and 6 bases, with 13 bases remaining between them.